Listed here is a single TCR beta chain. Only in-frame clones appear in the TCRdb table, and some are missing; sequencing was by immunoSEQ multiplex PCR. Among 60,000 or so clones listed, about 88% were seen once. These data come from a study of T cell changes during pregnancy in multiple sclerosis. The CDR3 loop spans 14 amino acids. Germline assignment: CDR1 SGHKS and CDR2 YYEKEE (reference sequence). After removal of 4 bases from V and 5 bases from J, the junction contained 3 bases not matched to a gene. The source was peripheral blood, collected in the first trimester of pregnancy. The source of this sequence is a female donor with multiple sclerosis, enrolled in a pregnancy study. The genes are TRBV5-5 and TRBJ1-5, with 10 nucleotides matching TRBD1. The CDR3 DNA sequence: TGTGCCAGCAGCACGACAGGGGGCTATCAGCCCCAGCATTTT. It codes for CASSTTGGYQPQHF.